Listed below are T cell receptor beta chains from one sample, sequenced in a study of cytomegalovirus exposure and HLA in healthy donors. The data were produced by immunoSEQ multiplex PCR, yet TCRdb's version contains in-frame clones alone and is incomplete. The sample lists roughly 160,000 clones, about 80% seen once, with about 4.7% in the top ten. Sequencing was performed on PBMCs. These receptors all stem from a man in his thirties or forties in good health and CMV-seronegative. Both conserved end residues are part of each CDR3. The D gene is left open where the match is weak. Clone size is stated in some rows and not others, as once, few, many or a class when expanded.

D gene	V gene	J gene	clone size	CDR3 protein	CDR3 DNA
.	TRBV7-9	TRBJ2-7	.	CASSPSSGYEQYF	TGTGCCAGCAGCCCTTCGTCAGGGTACGAGCAGTACTTC
.	TRBV7-3	TRBJ1-1	.	CASSRHPNTEAFF	TGTGCCAGCAGCCGACACCCGAACACTGAAGCTTTCTTT
.	TRBV4-1	TRBJ1-2	.	CASSRSPGQIELYGYTF	TGCGCCAGCAGCCGATCTCCCGGACAGATCGAGCTCTATGGCTACACCTTC
.	TRBV7-2	TRBJ2-3	.	CASSRELTDTQYF	TGTGCCAGCAGCCGGGAGTTAACAGATACGCAGTATTTT
TRBD1	TRBV30	TRBJ2-1	.	CAWKGTGFGEQFF	TGTGCCTGGAAAGGGACAGGTTTTGGGGAGCAGTTCTTC
.	TRBV27	TRBJ2-7	.	CASSLLQADYGQYF	TGTGCCAGCAGTTTACTTCAAGCGGACTACGGGCAGTACTTC
.	TRBV2	TRBJ1-6	few	CASLGGCPLHF	TGTGCCAGCTTGGGAGGGTGCCCCCTCCACTTT
.	TRBV28	TRBJ2-1	many	CASSLAELQFF	TGTGCCAGCAGTTTAGCGGAACTTCAGTTCTTC
.	TRBV19	TRBJ2-7	few	CASSGSRWRHYEQYF	TGTGCCAGTAGTGGCTCGCGATGGCGGCACTACGAGCAGTACTTC
TRBD2	TRBV29-1	TRBJ2-1	.	CSSAGRADNEQFF	TGCAGTTCTGCGGGGAGGGCTGACAATGAGCAGTTCTTC
.	TRBV11-2	TRBJ2-1	.	CASSPHGAGTYNEQFF	TGTGCCAGCAGCCCCCATGGGGCGGGGACCTACAATGAGCAGTTCTTC
.	TRBV5-1	TRBJ2-7	.	CASSGQASSYEQYF	TGCGCCAGCAGCGGGCAGGCCAGCTCCTACGAGCAGTACTTC
.	TRBV27	TRBJ2-7	few	CASSLLSGQLHSYEQYF	TGTGCCAGCAGTTTGCTATCCGGACAGCTACACTCCTACGAGCAGTACTTC
.	TRBV5-8	TRBJ2-5	few	CASSFVPRERGETQYF	TGTGCCAGCAGCTTTGTGCCCAGGGAAAGGGGGGAGACCCAGTACTTC
TRBD1	TRBV4-1	TRBJ1-1	.	CASSDRQGARTEAFF	TGCGCCAGCAGCGATCGACAGGGGGCGAGGACTGAAGCTTTCTTT
.	TRBV9	TRBJ2-4	.	CASSVVPGVNIQYF	TGTGCCAGCAGCGTAGTCCCAGGGGTAAACATTCAGTACTTC